This T cell receptor (beta chain) was observed in a study of blood T cell repertoires in COVID-19. About the research overall: From the United States, Italy and Spain came samples of acute and convalescent COVID-19. T cells, B-cell-depleted T cells, or PBMCs provided the cDNA or gDNA that served as material.

Enrollees, about 18 to 95 years old, lived in 24 US areas. TCRdb's table, derived via immunoSEQ multiplex PCR, lists solely in-frame clones and lacks some. The sample lists some 190,000 clones; 80% were seen once. The CDR3 length is 14 residues. Germline V gives CDR1 MNHEY, CDR2 SVGAGI. The trim removed 6 bases at V and 2 bases at J, leaving 1 base unmatched. The chain combines TRBV6-5 with TRBJ2-1; TRBD2 agrees at 10 bases. The sequence was collected from a man aged 60 to 75 who had been exposed to COVID-19. The specimen was PBMCs or T cells enriched from blood (not recorded which). CDR3: CASRGLATYNEQFF. For the CDR3, the DNA is TGTGCCAGCAGGGGACTAGCGACCTACAATGAGCAGTTCTTC.